The entry below gives a single TCR beta chain sequence along with its context. Amplified TCR beta CDR3 regions derived from RNA transcripts. TCR CDR3 regions were first amplified by RT-PCR with HTBI primers. TCRdb recomputed calls from the multiplex PCR reads with MiXCR, one row per CDR3 protein. Counted here are 400,000 to 550,000 distinct CDR3 sequences, 13% to 15% occurring once; the ten biggest clones make up around a sixth. This sample was taken from a study of T cells in Graves' hyperthyroidism and ophthalmopathy. Germline V gene lookup returns CDR1 SQVTM and CDR2 ANQGSEA. V was cut by 7 bases and J by 8 bases, with 20 bases left in between. The CDR3 contains 13 residues.

The TCR originated in a woman aged 18-29 years with Graves' hyperthyroidism. What was sequenced was blood. The rearrangement links TRBV29-1 to TRBJ1-1, with D hard to call. DNA for the CDR3: TGCAGCGCATTGGGTCCGCCGAGAGGAGAAGCTTTCTTT. Encoded protein: CSALGPPRGEAFF.